This T cell receptor (beta chain) was identified during a study of T cell repertoires in cytomegalovirus infection. Study details: Peptides in the study included HLA-C-restricted and HLA-B-restricted CMV epitopes. Public TCR beta signatures indicated both CMV infection and matching HLA type.

A single record per CDR3 protein comes from TCRdb applying MiXCR to the reads. The data show roughly 500,000 distinct CDR3 sequences, around 35% seen once. The CDR3 spans 15 residues. V lost 2 bases, J lost 6 bases, and 17 bases lay in between. Germline CDR1 MDHEN, CDR2 SYDVKM. Study-level results: The ex vivo response was dominated by HLA-C-restricted CMV-specific TCR beta clonotypes.

In this sample, this clonotype turned up a few times. Antigen unknown. The source was cultured PBMCs, collected from culture after CMV antigen stimulation. The chain employs TRBV28 and TRBJ2-7; the D gene could be TRBD1 or TRBD2 (5 bases each). The clonotype was recovered from a human donor in good health (CMV status not recorded). Some clones in this sample may be carry-over from other donors' samples. CDR3 bases: TGTGCCAGCAGTTTAATAGGTGGGGGTCGGCGCGAGCAGTACTTC. Protein sequence: CASSLIGGGRREQYF.